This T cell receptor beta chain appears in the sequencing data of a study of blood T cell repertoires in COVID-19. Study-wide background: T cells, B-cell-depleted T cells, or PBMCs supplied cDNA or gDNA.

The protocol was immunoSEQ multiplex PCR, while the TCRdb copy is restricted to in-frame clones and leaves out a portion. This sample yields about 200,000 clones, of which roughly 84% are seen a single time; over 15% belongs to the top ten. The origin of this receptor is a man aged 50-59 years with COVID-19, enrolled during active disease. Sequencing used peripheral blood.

As DNA, the CDR3 is TGTGCCAGCAGCCCCCGGACAGGGTATTTCACTGAAGCTTTCTTT. It is translated as CASSPRTGYFTEAFF. The chain employs TRBV7-9 and TRBJ1-1, with 8 nucleotides matching TRBD1. The V gene end was trimmed by 5 bases and the J gene end by 4 bases; junction bases not matched to a gene: 9. The CDR3 contains 15 residues. Germline CDR1 is SEHNR and CDR2 is FQNEAQ (reference sequence).